A selection of T cell receptor beta chains follows, all from one sample in a study of blood T cells in healthy people across ages. TCRdb re-called the 5' RACE reads with MiXCR, one entry per CDR3 protein. This table holds approximately 780,000 distinct CDR3 sequences, 20% to 30% found once. The same specimen was also included in a second study, on T cells of mothers and their children.

Sequenced sample: blood. The receptors shown here come from a boy aged 5-17 years in good health. Both conserved end residues are part of each CDR3. A D gene is named only where the DNA matches it firmly. Clone size is not always given. Where it is, it says once, few, many or a class for expanded clones.

v_call: TRBV27; j_call: TRBJ2-3; clone_size: -; d_call: -; cdr3_aa: CASSSEDSKADTQYF; cdr3_nt: TGTGCCAGCAGTTCGGAGGATTCAAAAGCAGATACGCAGTATTTT
v_call: TRBV2; j_call: TRBJ2-5; clone_size: -; d_call: TRBD2; cdr3_aa: CASSEVPGLAEETRYF; cdr3_nt: TGTGCCAGCAGCGAAGTGCCGGGACTAGCGGAAGAGACCCGGTACTTC
v_call: TRBV14; j_call: TRBJ2-5; clone_size: -; d_call: -; cdr3_aa: CASSRNNMQETQYF; cdr3_nt: TGTGCCAGCAGCCGTAATAACATGCAAGAGACCCAGTACTTC
v_call: TRBV5-1; j_call: TRBJ1-4; clone_size: -; d_call: -; cdr3_aa: CASSLDPKEKLFF; cdr3_nt: TGCGCCAGCAGCTTGGACCCCAAGGAAAAACTGTTTTTT
v_call: TRBV29-1; j_call: TRBJ1-2; clone_size: once; d_call: TRBD1; cdr3_aa: CSVSHRGQYGFTF; cdr3_nt: TGCAGCGTGAGTCACAGGGGGCAATATGGCTTCACCTTC
v_call: TRBV7-3; j_call: TRBJ2-5; clone_size: -; d_call: -; cdr3_aa: CASSLGPVPRETQYF; cdr3_nt: TGTGCCAGCAGCCTAGGTCCAGTGCCTCGAGAGACCCAGTACTTC
v_call: TRBV28; j_call: TRBJ2-5; clone_size: few; d_call: -; cdr3_aa: CASSETRWEETQYF; cdr3_nt: TGTGCCAGCAGTGAGACTAGGTGGGAAGAGACCCAGTACTTC
v_call: TRBV20-1; j_call: TRBJ2-1; clone_size: -; d_call: -; cdr3_aa: CSARGHTSSYNEQFF; cdr3_nt: TGCAGTGCTAGGGGACATACATCTTCCTACAATGAGCAGTTCTTC
v_call: TRBV4-1; j_call: TRBJ2-4; clone_size: few; d_call: -; cdr3_aa: CASSQGRVAKNIQYF; cdr3_nt: TGCGCCAGCAGCCAAGGCAGGGTAGCCAAAAACATTCAGTACTTC
v_call: TRBV5-1; j_call: TRBJ2-1; clone_size: -; d_call: TRBD1; cdr3_aa: CASSPGQGTYSEQFF; cdr3_nt: TGCGCCAGCAGCCCGGGACAGGGGACCTACAGTGAGCAGTTCTTC
v_call: TRBV28; j_call: TRBJ2-1; clone_size: few; d_call: -; cdr3_aa: CASRGVPYNEQFF; cdr3_nt: TGTGCCAGTAGGGGGGTACCCTACAATGAGCAGTTCTTC
v_call: TRBV7-6; j_call: TRBJ2-1; clone_size: few; d_call: TRBD1; cdr3_aa: CASSPLTGARRSYNEQFF; cdr3_nt: TGTGCCAGCAGCCCCCTAACAGGGGCCAGGAGGTCCTACAATGAGCAGTTCTTC
v_call: TRBV4-2; j_call: TRBJ2-5; clone_size: few; d_call: -; cdr3_aa: CASSLGWDLRETQYF; cdr3_nt: TGTGCCAGCAGCCTTGGATGGGACCTCCGAGAGACCCAGTACTTC
v_call: TRBV6-5; j_call: TRBJ2-7; clone_size: -; d_call: -; cdr3_aa: CASSNQGSYEQYF; cdr3_nt: TGTGCCAGCAGTAACCAGGGGTCCTACGAGCAGTACTTC
v_call: TRBV11-2; j_call: TRBJ2-5; clone_size: -; d_call: -; cdr3_aa: CASLPVRRETQYF; cdr3_nt: TGTGCCAGCCTACCGGTTAGGCGAGAGACCCAGTACTTC
v_call: TRBV5-1; j_call: TRBJ2-2; clone_size: once; d_call: -; cdr3_aa: CASSPSLTSMGSVGELFF; cdr3_nt: TGCGCCAGCAGCCCCAGTTTAACTTCGATGGGGTCTGTCGGGGAGCTGTTTTTT
v_call: TRBV28; j_call: TRBJ2-7; clone_size: -; d_call: TRBD2; cdr3_aa: CASSLLGTSGSNSYEQYF; cdr3_nt: TGTGCCAGCAGTCTTTTGGGGACTAGCGGGTCAAACTCCTACGAGCAGTACTTC
v_call: TRBV3-1; j_call: TRBJ2-7; clone_size: few; d_call: -; cdr3_aa: CASSQRSGGRVYEQYF; cdr3_nt: TGTGCCAGCAGCCAGCGCTCGGGGGGCAGGGTCTACGAGCAGTACTTC
v_call: TRBV6-1; j_call: TRBJ2-1; clone_size: -; d_call: -; cdr3_aa: CASTELANAQFF; cdr3_nt: TGTGCCAGCACTGAACTAGCAAATGCGCAGTTCTTC
v_call: TRBV5-1; j_call: TRBJ2-1; clone_size: once; d_call: -; cdr3_aa: CASSLELVRHNEQFF; cdr3_nt: TGCGCCAGCAGCTTGGAACTAGTAAGGCACAATGAGCAGTTCTTC
v_call: TRBV5-4; j_call: TRBJ2-5; clone_size: few; d_call: TRBD1; cdr3_aa: CASSLGDRYQETQYF; cdr3_nt: TGTGCCAGCAGCTTGGGGGACAGATACCAAGAGACCCAGTACTTC
v_call: TRBV6-5; j_call: TRBJ2-7; clone_size: few; d_call: -; cdr3_aa: CASSYQTDSYEQYF; cdr3_nt: TGTGCCAGCAGTTACCAGACGGACTCCTACGAGCAGTACTTC
v_call: TRBV2; j_call: TRBJ2-5; clone_size: -; d_call: -; cdr3_aa: CASKRETQYF; cdr3_nt: TGTGCCAGCAAAAGGGAGACCCAGTACTTC
v_call: TRBV3-1; j_call: TRBJ2-4; clone_size: -; d_call: -; cdr3_aa: CASSQQTGPWEHIQYF; cdr3_nt: TGTGCCAGCAGCCAACAAACCGGGCCCTGGGAGCACATTCAGTACTTC
v_call: TRBV28; j_call: TRBJ1-2; clone_size: -; d_call: -; cdr3_aa: CASSQPDFNYGYTF; cdr3_nt: TGTGCCAGCAGTCAACCCGATTTTAACTATGGCTACACCTTC
v_call: TRBV4-1; j_call: TRBJ2-5; clone_size: -; d_call: TRBD1; cdr3_aa: CASSQDYPDRGRIEQYF; cdr3_nt: TGCGCCAGCAGCCAAGATTACCCGGACAGGGGGCGGATTGAGCAGTACTTC
v_call: TRBV28; j_call: TRBJ1-5; clone_size: many; d_call: -; cdr3_aa: CASSLGQTNQPQHF; cdr3_nt: TGTGCCAGCAGCTTAGGACAGACCAATCAGCCCCAGCATTTT
v_call: TRBV9; j_call: TRBJ2-5; clone_size: -; d_call: -; cdr3_aa: CASSVEPAFQETQYF; cdr3_nt: TGTGCCAGCAGCGTAGAACCAGCATTTCAAGAGACCCAGTACTTC
v_call: TRBV7-2; j_call: TRBJ1-2; clone_size: -; d_call: -; cdr3_aa: CASSFDGQYGYTF; cdr3_nt: TGTGCCAGCAGCTTCGACGGCCAGTATGGCTACACCTTC
v_call: TRBV6-5; j_call: TRBJ1-1; clone_size: -; d_call: -; cdr3_aa: CASSPGTVEAFF; cdr3_nt: TGTGCCAGCAGTCCCGGGACGGTTGAAGCTTTCTTT
v_call: TRBV12-3/TRBV12-4; j_call: TRBJ2-2; clone_size: few; d_call: -; cdr3_aa: CASRRPGAPGELFF; cdr3_nt: TGTGCCAGCAGACGCCCAGGGGCTCCCGGGGAGCTGTTTTTT
v_call: TRBV12-3/TRBV12-4; j_call: TRBJ1-1; clone_size: -; d_call: TRBD1; cdr3_aa: CASSWRDRDQAFF; cdr3_nt: TGTGCCAGCAGCTGGAGGGACAGGGATCAAGCTTTCTTT
v_call: TRBV5-1; j_call: TRBJ1-3; clone_size: -; d_call: -; cdr3_aa: CASSLDGDYGNTIYF; cdr3_nt: TGCGCCAGCAGCTTGGATGGGGATTATGGAAACACCATATATTTT
v_call: TRBV11-2; j_call: TRBJ2-7; clone_size: -; d_call: -; cdr3_aa: CASSFRDLKSYEQYF; cdr3_nt: TGTGCCAGCAGCTTCCGGGACTTAAAGTCCTACGAGCAGTACTTC
v_call: TRBV12-3/TRBV12-4; j_call: TRBJ2-1; clone_size: few; d_call: -; cdr3_aa: CASSSTAYNEQFF; cdr3_nt: TGTGCCAGCAGTTCTACAGCGTACAATGAGCAGTTCTTC
v_call: TRBV4-1; j_call: TRBJ2-1; clone_size: -; d_call: TRBD2; cdr3_aa: CASSQMTSGAEQFF; cdr3_nt: TGCGCCAGCAGCCAAATGACTAGCGGGGCGGAGCAGTTCTTC
v_call: TRBV5-1; j_call: TRBJ1-4; clone_size: -; d_call: -; cdr3_aa: CASRLGANEKLFF; cdr3_nt: TGCGCCAGCCGCCTAGGGGCTAATGAAAAACTGTTTTTT
v_call: TRBV28; j_call: TRBJ2-5; clone_size: few; d_call: -; cdr3_aa: CASSFRFQRQETQYF; cdr3_nt: TGTGCCAGCAGTTTCCGTTTCCAGCGGCAAGAGACCCAGTACTTC
v_call: TRBV5-1; j_call: TRBJ1-2; clone_size: -; d_call: -; cdr3_aa: CASSRDSRSRYTF; cdr3_nt: TGCGCCAGCAGCCGCGACAGCAGAAGTCGCTACACCTTC
v_call: TRBV7-3; j_call: TRBJ1-1; clone_size: many; d_call: -; cdr3_aa: CASSLTAGGGVNTEAFF; cdr3_nt: TGTGCCAGCAGCTTAACGGCGGGGGGCGGGGTGAACACTGAAGCTTTCTTT
v_call: TRBV20-1; j_call: TRBJ2-7; clone_size: -; d_call: TRBD2; cdr3_aa: CSARDASGGYYYEQYF; cdr3_nt: TGCAGTGCTAGAGACGCTAGCGGGGGCTATTACTACGAGCAGTACTTC
v_call: TRBV15; j_call: TRBJ1-3; clone_size: -; d_call: TRBD1; cdr3_aa: CATSRDGDREPDTIYF; cdr3_nt: TGTGCCACCAGCAGAGATGGGGACAGGGAGCCAGACACCATATATTTT
v_call: TRBV5-1; j_call: TRBJ2-1; clone_size: many; d_call: -; cdr3_aa: CASAAMGPYNEQFF; cdr3_nt: TGCGCCAGCGCAGCGATGGGACCCTACAATGAGCAGTTCTTC
v_call: TRBV7-7; j_call: TRBJ2-3; clone_size: few; d_call: -; cdr3_aa: CASSFDRSNTQYF; cdr3_nt: TGTGCTAGCAGCTTCGACAGGTCGAATACGCAGTATTTT
v_call: TRBV28; j_call: TRBJ2-6; clone_size: few; d_call: -; cdr3_aa: CASSSGGGGSGANVLTF; cdr3_nt: TGTGCCAGCAGTTCTGGAGGAGGTGGGTCTGGGGCCAACGTCCTGACTTTC
v_call: TRBV13; j_call: TRBJ2-6; clone_size: few; d_call: -; cdr3_aa: CASSLGAGSSGANVLTF; cdr3_nt: TGTGCCAGCAGCTTAGGGGCAGGGAGCTCTGGGGCCAACGTCCTGACTTTC
v_call: TRBV5-1; j_call: TRBJ1-2; clone_size: -; d_call: -; cdr3_aa: CANSLGELYGYTF; cdr3_nt: TGCGCCAACAGCTTGGGGGAGCTGTATGGCTACACCTTC
v_call: TRBV11-2; j_call: TRBJ1-1; clone_size: few; d_call: -; cdr3_aa: CASSLGGRVSTEAFF; cdr3_nt: TGTGCCAGCAGCTTAGGGGGCAGGGTATCCACTGAAGCTTTCTTT
v_call: TRBV6-5; j_call: TRBJ1-4; clone_size: -; d_call: -; cdr3_aa: CASSFLRWEKLFF; cdr3_nt: TGTGCCAGCAGCTTTCTTAGATGGGAAAAACTGTTTTTT
v_call: TRBV10-2; j_call: TRBJ2-1; clone_size: few; d_call: -; cdr3_aa: CASSETSPPYNEQFF; cdr3_nt: TGCGCCAGCAGTGAGACTAGCCCCCCCTACAATGAGCAGTTCTTC
v_call: TRBV29-1; j_call: TRBJ1-2; clone_size: few; d_call: TRBD1; cdr3_aa: CSVEDREGGYGYTF; cdr3_nt: TGCAGCGTTGAGGACAGGGAGGGGGGCTATGGCTACACCTTC
v_call: TRBV2; j_call: TRBJ2-5; clone_size: -; d_call: TRBD2; cdr3_aa: CASKHRTSVQETQYF; cdr3_nt: TGTGCCAGCAAACACAGGACTAGCGTACAAGAGACCCAGTACTTC
v_call: TRBV2; j_call: TRBJ2-1; clone_size: -; d_call: -; cdr3_aa: CASSGDHEQFF; cdr3_nt: TGTGCCAGCAGTGGGGACCATGAGCAGTTCTTC
v_call: TRBV2; j_call: TRBJ2-5; clone_size: -; d_call: -; cdr3_aa: CASSGRDSFGAQYF; cdr3_nt: TGTGCCAGCAGTGGCCGCGACAGCTTTGGGGCCCAGTACTTC
v_call: TRBV24-1; j_call: TRBJ1-2; clone_size: -; d_call: -; cdr3_aa: CATSDWATNYGYTF; cdr3_nt: TGTGCCACCAGTGACTGGGCAACTAACTATGGCTACACCTTC
v_call: TRBV27; j_call: TRBJ2-2; clone_size: -; d_call: TRBD1; cdr3_aa: CASSFFGTANTGELFF; cdr3_nt: TGTGCCAGCAGTTTCTTCGGGACAGCGAACACCGGGGAGCTGTTTTTT
v_call: TRBV20-1; j_call: TRBJ2-1; clone_size: few; d_call: -; cdr3_aa: CSAFTRASAYNEQFF; cdr3_nt: TGCAGTGCATTCACTCGGGCTAGCGCCTACAATGAGCAGTTCTTC
v_call: TRBV28; j_call: TRBJ1-2; clone_size: -; d_call: -; cdr3_aa: CASRSPYGYTF; cdr3_nt: TGTGCCAGCAGATCGCCCTATGGCTACACCTTC